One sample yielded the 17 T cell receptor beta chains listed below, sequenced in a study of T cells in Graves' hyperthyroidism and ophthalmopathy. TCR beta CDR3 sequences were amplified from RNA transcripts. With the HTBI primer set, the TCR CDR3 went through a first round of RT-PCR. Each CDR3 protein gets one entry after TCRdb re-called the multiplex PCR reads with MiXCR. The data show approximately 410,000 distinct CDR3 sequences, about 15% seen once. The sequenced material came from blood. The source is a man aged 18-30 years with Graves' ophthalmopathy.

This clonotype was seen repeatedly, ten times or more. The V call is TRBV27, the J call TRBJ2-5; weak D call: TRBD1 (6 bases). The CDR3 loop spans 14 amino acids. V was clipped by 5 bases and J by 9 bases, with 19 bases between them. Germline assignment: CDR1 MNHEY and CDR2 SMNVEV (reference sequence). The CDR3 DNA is TGTGCCAGCAGTCCCCTCTTTACAGGGCTCGCCCAGTACTTC. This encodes CASSPLFTGLAQYF.

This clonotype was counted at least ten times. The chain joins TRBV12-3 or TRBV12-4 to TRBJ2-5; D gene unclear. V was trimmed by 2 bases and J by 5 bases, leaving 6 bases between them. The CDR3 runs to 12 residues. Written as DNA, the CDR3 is TGTGCCAGCAGTTTAATGTCGGAGACCCAGTACTTC. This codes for CASSLMSETQYF.

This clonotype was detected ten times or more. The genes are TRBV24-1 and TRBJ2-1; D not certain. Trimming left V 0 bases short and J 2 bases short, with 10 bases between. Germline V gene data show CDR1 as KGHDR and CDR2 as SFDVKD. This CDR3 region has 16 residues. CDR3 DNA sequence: TGTGCCACCAGTGATTTGCAGCAGCGTCCCTACAATGAGCAGTTCTTC. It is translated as CATSDLQQRPYNEQFF.

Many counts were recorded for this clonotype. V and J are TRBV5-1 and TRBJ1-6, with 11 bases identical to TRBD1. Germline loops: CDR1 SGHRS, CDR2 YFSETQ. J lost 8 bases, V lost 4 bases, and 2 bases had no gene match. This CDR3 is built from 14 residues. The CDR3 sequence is CASSMGQGDSPLHF. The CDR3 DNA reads TGCGCCAGCAGCATGGGACAGGGGGATTCACCCCTCCACTTT.

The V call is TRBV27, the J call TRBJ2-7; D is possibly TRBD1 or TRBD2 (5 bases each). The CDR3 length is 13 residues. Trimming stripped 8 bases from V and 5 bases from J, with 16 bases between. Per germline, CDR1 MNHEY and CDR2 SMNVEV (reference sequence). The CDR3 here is CASRGWLVDEQYF. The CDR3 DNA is TGTGCCAGCCGGGGCTGGCTCGTCGACGAGCAGTACTTC.

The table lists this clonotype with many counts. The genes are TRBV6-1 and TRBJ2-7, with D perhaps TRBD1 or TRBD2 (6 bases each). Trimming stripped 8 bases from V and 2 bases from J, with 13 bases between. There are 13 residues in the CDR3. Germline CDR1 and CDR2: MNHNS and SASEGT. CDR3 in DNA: TGTGCCAGCGGTAGGGGGGAGACCTACGAGCAGTACTTC. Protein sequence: CASGRGETYEQYF.

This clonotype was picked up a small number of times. CDR3 DNA sequence: TGTGCCAGCAGTCCTTCAGCGGCCGAGCAGTACTTC. This translates into CASSPSAAEQYF. The chain carries TRBV5-8 and TRBJ2-7, with a possible D match to TRBD2 (5 bases). Germline lookup yields CDR1 SGHTS and CDR2 YDEGEE. V was shortened by 5 bases and J by 6 bases, with 12 bases between the two germline ends. The CDR3 is 12 residues long.

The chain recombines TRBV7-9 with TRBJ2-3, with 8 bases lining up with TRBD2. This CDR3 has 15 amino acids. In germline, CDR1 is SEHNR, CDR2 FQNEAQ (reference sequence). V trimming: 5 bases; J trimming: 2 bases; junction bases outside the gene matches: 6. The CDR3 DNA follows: TGTGCCAGCAGCCCCGTGCGGGGGGACACAGATACGCAGTATTTT. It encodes CASSPVRGDTDTQYF.

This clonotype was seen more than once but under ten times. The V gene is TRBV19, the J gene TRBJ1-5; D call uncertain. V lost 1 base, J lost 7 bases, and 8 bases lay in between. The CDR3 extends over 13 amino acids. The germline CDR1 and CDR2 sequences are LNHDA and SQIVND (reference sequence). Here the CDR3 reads CASSIVPDQPQHF. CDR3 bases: TGTGCCAGTAGTATAGTTCCGGACCAGCCCCAGCATTTT.

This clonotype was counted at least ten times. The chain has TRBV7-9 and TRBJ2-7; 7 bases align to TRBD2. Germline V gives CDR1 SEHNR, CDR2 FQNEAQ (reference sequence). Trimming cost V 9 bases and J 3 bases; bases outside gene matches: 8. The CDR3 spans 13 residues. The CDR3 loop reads CASRGGTFYEQYF. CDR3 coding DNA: TGTGCCAGTAGGGGAGGGACGTTCTACGAGCAGTACTTC. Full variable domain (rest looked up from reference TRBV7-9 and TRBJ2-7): DTGVSQNPRHKITKRGQNVTFRCDPISEHNRLYWYRQTLGQGPEFLTYFQNEAQLEKSRLLSDRFSAERPKGSFSTLEIQRTEQGDSAMYLCASRGGTFYEQYFGPGTRLTVT.

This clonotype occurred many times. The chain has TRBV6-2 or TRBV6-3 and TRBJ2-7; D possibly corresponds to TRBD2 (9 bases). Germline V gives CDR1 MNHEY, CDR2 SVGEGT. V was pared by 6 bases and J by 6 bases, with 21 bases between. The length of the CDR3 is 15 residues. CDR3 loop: CASRRTGLGLAEQYF. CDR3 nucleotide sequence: TGTGCCAGCAGGCGGACAGGGCTGGGACTAGCCGAGCAGTACTTC.

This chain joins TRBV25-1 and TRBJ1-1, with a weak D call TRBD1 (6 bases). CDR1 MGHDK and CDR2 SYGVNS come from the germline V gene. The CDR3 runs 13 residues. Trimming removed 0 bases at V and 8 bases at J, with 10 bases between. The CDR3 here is CASSEYTGKEAFF. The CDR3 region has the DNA TGTGCCAGCAGTGAATACACAGGGAAAGAAGCTTTCTTT. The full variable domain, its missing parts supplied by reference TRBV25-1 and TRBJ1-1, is EADIYQTPRYLVIGTGKKITLECSQTMGHDKMYWYQQDPGMELHLIHYSYGVNSTEKGDLSSESTVSRIRTEHFPLTLESARPSHTSQYLCASSEYTGKEAFFGQGTRLTVV.

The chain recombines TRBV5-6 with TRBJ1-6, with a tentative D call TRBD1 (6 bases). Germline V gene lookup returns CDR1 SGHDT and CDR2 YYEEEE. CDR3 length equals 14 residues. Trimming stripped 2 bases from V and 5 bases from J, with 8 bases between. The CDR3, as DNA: TGTGCCAGCAGCTTCCGGACAGATAATTCACCCCTCCACTTT. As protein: CASSFRTDNSPLHF.

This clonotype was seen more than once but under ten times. In DNA form, the CDR3 reads TGTGCCAGCAGCCCGACGGGCTACCGACGGGATGAGCAGTACTTC. It is translated as CASSPTGYRRDEQYF. J is TRBJ2-7 and V is TRBV9; D is possibly TRBD2 (5 bases). CDR3 length equals 15 residues. Trimming shortened V by 4 bases and J by 7 bases, and 21 bases separated the two germline ends. Germline CDR1 and CDR2: SGDLS and YYNGEE.

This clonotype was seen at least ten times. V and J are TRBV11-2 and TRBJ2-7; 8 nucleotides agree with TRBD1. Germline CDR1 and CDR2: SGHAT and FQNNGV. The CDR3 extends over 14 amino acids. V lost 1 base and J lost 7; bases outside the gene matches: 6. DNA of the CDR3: TGTGCCAGCAGCTTAGGGCAGGGGGCATGGGAGCAGTACTTC. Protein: CASSLGQGAWEQYF.

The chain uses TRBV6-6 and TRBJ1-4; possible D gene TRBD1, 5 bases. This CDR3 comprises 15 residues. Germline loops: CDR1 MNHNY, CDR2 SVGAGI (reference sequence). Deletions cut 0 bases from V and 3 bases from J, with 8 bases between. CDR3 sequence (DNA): TGTGCCAGCAGTTACTCTCGGGGCTCTAATGAAAAACTGTTTTTT. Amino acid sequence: CASSYSRGSNEKLFF.

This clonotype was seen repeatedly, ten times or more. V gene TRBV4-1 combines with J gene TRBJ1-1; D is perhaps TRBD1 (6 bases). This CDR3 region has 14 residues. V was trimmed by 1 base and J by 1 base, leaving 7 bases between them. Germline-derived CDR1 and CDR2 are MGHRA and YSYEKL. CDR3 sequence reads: CASSQGDTNTEAFF. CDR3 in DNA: TGCGCCAGCAGCCAAGGGGACACGAACACTGAAGCTTTCTTT.